The 15 T cell receptor beta chains below all came from one sample that was sequenced in a study of blood T cell repertoires in COVID-19. Profiled with immunoSEQ multiplex PCR; TCRdb holds only in-frame clones, not every one. The sample carries a few hundred thousand clones, roughly 90% recorded once. Specimen: peripheral blood. The receptors stem from a woman aged 40-49 years with COVID-19, enrolled during active disease.

CDR3 DNA: TGTGCCGGAAAAGACAGGGGGACGGTTTACGAGCAGTACTTC. The encoded protein is CAGKDRGTVYEQYF. The gene calls are TRBV30 and TRBJ2-7; 9 bases are a match to TRBD1. Germline CDR1 is GTSNPN and CDR2 is SVGIG (reference sequence). There are 14 residues in the CDR3. V was clipped by 8 bases and J by 4 bases; unmatched bases: 12.

The chain couples TRBV2 to TRBJ2-3; D may be TRBD1 (6 bases). CDR1 is SNHLY, CDR2 FYNNEI, per germline. V lost 6 bases and J 3 bases, leaving 16 bases between the germline ends. The CDR3 sequence is 15 residues long. CDR3 residues: CASRSRGTGTDTQYF. The CDR3 DNA reads as TGTGCCAGCAGATCTAGGGGGACGGGTACAGATACGCAGTATTTT.

The chain combines TRBV28 with TRBJ1-3, with 7 bases that match TRBD1. This CDR3 region has 15 residues. Per germline, CDR1 MDHEN and CDR2 SYDVKM. After removal of 6 bases from V and 4 bases from J, the junction contained 9 bases not matched to a gene. The CDR3 DNA reads TGTGCCAGCAGCCGTAGCCCGACAGGGGGAAACACCATATATTTT. It yields the protein CASSRSPTGGNTIYF.

The chain recombines TRBV19 with TRBJ2-1, with 12 bases fitting TRBD2. Trimming at V came to 6 bases and at J to 8 bases, leaving 8 bases not matched to a gene. The CDR3 sequence is 15 residues long. The germline CDR1 and CDR2 sequences are LNHDA and SQIVND (reference sequence). In DNA, the CDR3 is TGTGCCAGTAGATTAACTAGCGGGGGGCTAGATGAGCAGTTCTTC. Encoded protein: CASRLTSGGLDEQFF.

This clone appeared a few times. The chain joins TRBV4-3 to TRBJ2-3; 7 bases map to TRBD2. Per germline, CDR1 LGHNA and CDR2 YSLEER. The CDR3 is 17 residues long. V gave up 1 base and J gave up 1 base; unmatched junction bases: 8. As DNA, the CDR3 is TGCGCCAGCAGCCAAGTAAGGTCTGGGGGGGGCACAGATACGCAGTATTTT. This codes for CASSQVRSGGGTDTQYF.

The chain uses TRBV18 and TRBJ2-7; no definite D call. CDR3 length: 12 amino acids. Between the trimmed V and J ends, which lost 6 bases and 5 bases, there was a span of 11 bases. In germline, CDR1 is KGHSH, CDR2 LQKENI. The DNA for the CDR3 is TGTGCCAGCTCCGACATCCCCCACGAGCAGTACTTC. It codes for CASSDIPHEQYF.

The chain uses TRBV6-5 and TRBJ2-3; 10 bases line up with TRBD1. The CDR3 covers 15 residues. Trimming at V came to 5 bases and at J to 1 base, leaving 3 bases not matched to a gene. The V gene's germline CDR1 is MNHEY and CDR2 SVGAGI. For the CDR3, the DNA is TGTGCCAGCAGTCTCGGGACAGGGGGCACAGATACGCAGTATTTT. It specifies CASSLGTGGTDTQYF.

The chain combines TRBV24-1 with TRBJ2-3, with a possible D match to TRBD2 (5 bases). Germline V CDR1 and CDR2: KGHDR, SFDVKD. The CDR3 has 14 residues. V gave up 4 bases and J gave up 5 bases, with 12 bases separating them. The CDR3 nucleotides read TGTGCCACCAGTGAACCAATGAGCGGAGATACGCAGTATTTT. Translation: CATSEPMSGDTQYF.

The chain uses TRBV6-1 and TRBJ2-7; 10 bases are a match to TRBD2. The junction had 18 bases not matched to a gene; V was cut back by 3 bases and J by 4 bases. From germline, CDR1 is MNHNS and CDR2 SASEGT. The CDR3 contains 19 residues. As DNA, the CDR3 is TGTGCCAGCAGTGACCGGAGGCTAGCGGGAGTCAGGGGCAGTTACGAGCAGTACTTC. Translated, it gives CASSDRRLAGVRGSYEQYF.

This chain joins TRBV28 and TRBJ2-3; a weak D match, TRBD2 (6 bases). CDR1 is MDHEN and CDR2 is SYDVKM in the germline V gene. The CDR3 has 17 amino acids. V lost 4 bases and J 2 bases, leaving 19 bases between the germline ends. The CDR3: CASSSRPRRVDTDTQYF. The CDR3 region has the DNA TGTGCCAGCAGTTCCCGGCCCCGGAGGGTAGACACAGATACGCAGTATTTT.

This clone has a single count. J is TRBJ1-6 and V is TRBV7-9; 8 bases match TRBD1. Germline V gene data show CDR1 as SEHNR and CDR2 as FQNEAQ (reference sequence). The junction had 7 bases not matched to a gene; V was cut back by 2 bases and J by 10 bases. The CDR3 runs 15 residues. The CDR3 region is CASSLMSRGQSPLHF. The CDR3 DNA follows: TGTGCCAGCAGCTTAATGTCCAGGGGGCAATCACCCCTCCACTTT. The full variable domain, rest sourced from reference TRBV7-9 and TRBJ1-6, is DTGVSQNPRHKITKRGQNVTFRCDPISEHNRLYWYRQTLGQGPEFLTYFQNEAQLEKSRLLSDRFSAERPKGSFSTLEIQRTEQGDSAMYLCASSLMSRGQSPLHFGNGTRLTVT.

The chain joins TRBV19 to TRBJ2-3, with 8 bases aligning to TRBD2. This CDR3 region has 16 residues. The V and J ends lost 4 bases and 0 bases, in that order; junction bases with no gene match: 6. Germline V gene lookup returns CDR1 LNHDA and CDR2 SQIVND (reference sequence). The CDR3 DNA reads as TGTGCCAGTAGTACATTACTAGCGGCTAGCACAGATACGCAGTATTTT. The encoded protein is CASSTLLAASTDTQYF. The full variable domain, its missing parts supplied by reference TRBV19 and TRBJ2-3, is DGGITQSPKYLFRKEGQNVTLSCEQNLNHDAMYWYRQDPGQGLRLIYYSQIVNDFQKGDIAEGYSVSREKKESFPLTVTSAQKNPTAFYLCASSTLLAASTDTQYFGPGTRLTVL.

The chain employs TRBV5-5 and TRBJ2-1; TRBD2 aligns across 14 bases. CDR1 and CDR2 (germline): SGHKS, YYEKEE (reference sequence). The ends lost 4 bases at V and 4 bases at J; junction bases unmatched: 13. This CDR3 spans 19 amino acids. As DNA, the CDR3 is TGTGCCAGCAGCGTATTGGGACTAGCGGGAGATACCCGGTACAATGAGCAGTTCTTC. Residues: CASSVLGLAGDTRYNEQFF.

The chain is built from TRBV23-1 and TRBJ2-5; 9 bases line up with TRBD1. TRBV23-1 counts as an open reading frame of uncertain function. There are 17 residues in the CDR3. V gave up 0 bases and J gave up 5 bases; unmatched junction bases: 10. The CDR3 DNA sequence: TGCGCCAGCAGTCAATCGAAGGTACAGGGGGCCCTGGAGACCCAGTACTTC. It encodes CASSQSKVQGALETQYF.

J is TRBJ2-2 and V is TRBV6-5; TRBD2 matches 7 bases. The J segment lost 4 bases and the V segment lost 2 bases, leaving 4 bases of the junction unmatched. This CDR3 region has 15 residues. CDR1 and CDR2 from the germline V gene are MNHEY and SVGAGI. In DNA, the CDR3 is TGTGCCAGCAGTTACGGGGGGGTTGTCACCGGGGAGCTGTTTTTT. Its translation is CASSYGGVVTGELFF.